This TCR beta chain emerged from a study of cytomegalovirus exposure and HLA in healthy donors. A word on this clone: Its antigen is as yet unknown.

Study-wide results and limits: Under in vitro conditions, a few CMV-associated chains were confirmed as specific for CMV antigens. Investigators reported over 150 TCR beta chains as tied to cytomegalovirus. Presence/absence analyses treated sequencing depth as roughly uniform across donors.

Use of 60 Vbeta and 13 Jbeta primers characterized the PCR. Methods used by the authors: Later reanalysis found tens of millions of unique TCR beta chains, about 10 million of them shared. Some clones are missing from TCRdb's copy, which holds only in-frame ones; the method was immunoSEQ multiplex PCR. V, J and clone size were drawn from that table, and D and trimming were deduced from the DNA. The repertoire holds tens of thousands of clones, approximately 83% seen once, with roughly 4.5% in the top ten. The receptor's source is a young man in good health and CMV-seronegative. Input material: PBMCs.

The CDR3 sequence is CASSVGSGSGNTIYF. In DNA form, the CDR3 reads TGTGCCAGCAGCGTAGGTAGCGGGTCTGGAAACACCATATATTTT. The chain has TRBV9 and TRBJ1-3; D not resolved. From germline, CDR1 is SGDLS and CDR2 YYNGEE. This CDR3 has 15 amino acids. The V end lost 0 bases, the J end lost 1 base, and 8 bases lay between the germline ends.